These 20 T cell receptor beta chains originate from one sample sequenced in a study of CD8 T cells in Susac syndrome. cDNA came from roughly 0.53 to 1 ug RNA primed by random hexamers. Each CDR3 protein is one row after TCRdb ran MiXCR on the immunoSEQ multiplex PCR reads. Found here are about 76,000 distinct CDR3 sequences, 90% to 95% of them singletons; the top ten hold approximately 0.5%. The sequenced sample consisted of CD8+ T cells from PBMCs. The origin of the receptors is a human donor with Susac syndrome.

V usage is TRBV23-1 and J usage is TRBJ2-1, with unresolved D. TRBV23-1 qualifies as an ORF whose function is uncertain. This CDR3 is built from 8 residues. With 6 bases removed from V and 10 bases from J, the gap between germline ends came to 1 base. CDR3: CASREQFF. The CDR3 bases are TGCGCCAGCAGGGAGCAGTTCTTC.

The chain carries TRBV27 and TRBJ2-3; no reliable D call. CDR3 length: 15 residues. V lost 5 bases to trimming and J lost 1 base, with 13 bases between them. Germline CDR1 and CDR2: MNHEY and SMNVEV (reference sequence). This CDR3 reads CASSPLGQGTDTQYF. The CDR3 region has the DNA TGTGCCAGCAGTCCTCTTGGGCAGGGCACAGATACGCAGTATTTT.

V gene TRBV7-8 combines with J gene TRBJ2-7; D not resolved. This CDR3 comprises 14 residues. Germline assignment: CDR1 SGHVS and CDR2 FQNEAQ. V was trimmed by 1 base and J by 2 bases, leaving 9 bases between them. The CDR3, as DNA: TGTGCCAGCAGCTTAGTTGGAAGCCCCTACGAGCAGTACTTC. Translated: CASSLVGSPYEQYF.

This CDR3 is CASSQVVGQVFDTGELFF. In DNA form, the CDR3 reads TGCGCCAGCAGCCAAGTGGTGGGACAGGTCTTTGATACCGGGGAGCTGTTTTTT. The rearrangement uses TRBV4-3 and TRBJ2-2, with TRBD1 matching over 8 bases. The CDR3 has 18 residues. V shed 1 base, J shed 5 bases, and the junction held 12 bases outside the gene matches. CDR1 is LGHNA, CDR2 YSLEER, per germline.

This sequence joins TRBV13 and TRBJ1-1; possibly TRBD1 for D (5 bases). Trimming took 7 bases from V and 1 from J, leaving 16 bases between them. Per germline, CDR1 PRHDT and CDR2 FYEKMQ (reference sequence). This CDR3 has 15 residues. CDR3 sequence reads: CASKVGRTRNTEAFF. The DNA for the CDR3 is TGTGCCAGCAAGGTGGGCCGGACACGGAACACTGAAGCTTTCTTT.

CDR3 amino acids: CASSLGPAGTSYEQYF. The DNA for the CDR3 is TGTGCCAGCAGCTTAGGCCCGGCAGGGACATCCTACGAGCAGTACTTC. V gene TRBV7-9 combines with J gene TRBJ2-7; the D gene is possibly TRBD1 (6 bases). This CDR3 is 16 amino acids long. The ends were cut back, 1 base at V and 1 base at J, with 14 bases in the middle. Looked up from germline, CDR1 is SEHNR and CDR2 is FQNEAQ (reference sequence).

This chain links TRBV20-1 with TRBJ2-5, with D unclear. Germline V gives CDR1 DFQATT, CDR2 SNEGSKA (reference sequence). This CDR3 region has 12 residues. Trimming cost V 5 bases and J 5 bases, with 12 bases left between them. DNA for the CDR3: TGCAGTGCTGTAGGCAAGTTGGAGACCCAGTACTTC. Amino acid sequence: CSAVGKLETQYF.

The V and J genes are TRBV20-1 and TRBJ1-1; 8 bases line up with TRBD1. Germline CDR1 reads DFQATT; CDR2 reads SNEGSKA (reference sequence). Losses at the gene ends were 1 base for V and 3 bases for J; bases not matched to a gene: 7. CDR3 length: 15 residues. The CDR3 DNA reads TGCAGTGCTAGAGGGGCCCAGGGGGCGGACACTGAAGCTTTCTTT. Its protein is CSARGAQGADTEAFF.

This clonotype was detected only once. The chain recombines TRBV4-3 with TRBJ2-3; 9 bases align to TRBD1. Per germline, CDR1 LGHNA and CDR2 YSLEER. This CDR3 spans 16 amino acids. V gave up 4 bases and J gave up 1 base; unmatched junction bases: 6. The CDR3: CASSPYRDRGTDTQYF. DNA for the CDR3: TGCGCCAGCAGCCCCTACCGGGACAGGGGCACAGATACGCAGTATTTT.

The CDR3 sequence: CASSQGTTGELFF. CDR3 DNA: TGTGCCAGCAGTCAAGGGACCACCGGGGAGCTGTTTTTT. The chain couples TRBV25-1 to TRBJ2-2; either TRBD1 or TRBD2 may fit D (5 bases each). From germline, CDR1 is MGHDK and CDR2 SYGVNS. V dropped 5 bases and J dropped 4 bases, with 8 bases sitting between them. The CDR3 has 13 amino acids.

This chain uses TRBV28 with TRBJ2-5; D not certain. Trimming took off 2 bases at V and 5 bases at J, with 9 bases between the two ends. The CDR3 runs 13 residues. Germline lookup yields CDR1 MDHEN and CDR2 SYDVKM. The CDR3: CASSLTGHETQYF. The CDR3 DNA follows: TGTGCCAGCAGTTTAACGGGTCATGAGACCCAGTACTTC.

This clonotype was counted once. This chain links TRBV5-6 with TRBJ2-7, with a weak D call TRBD1 (5 bases). The V end lost 0 bases, the J end lost 5 bases, and 12 bases lay between the germline ends. The CDR3 runs to 14 residues. CDR1 SGHDT and CDR2 YYEEEE come from the germline V gene. The CDR3, as DNA: TGTGCCAGCAGCTTGGAGAACAGGTGGAACGAGCAGTACTTC. It specifies CASSLENRWNEQYF. The full variable domain, in which reference TRBV5-6 and TRBJ2-7 provide the parts outside the CDR3, is DAGVTQSPTHLIKTRGQQVTLRCSPKSGHDTVSWYQQALGQGPQFIFQYYEEEERQRGNFPDRFSGHQFPNYSSELNVNALLLGDSALYLCASSLENRWNEQYFGPGTRLTVT.

This clonotype has just one count. The J gene is TRBJ2-7, the V gene TRBV7-9, with no clear D. The V end was cut by 6 bases, the J end by 0 bases, with 15 bases between. Germline V lookup: CDR1 SEHNR, CDR2 FQNEAQ (reference sequence). The CDR3 is made up of 15 amino acids. In nucleotides, the CDR3 is TGTGCCAGCAGTGGGTCGGGCGTCAGCTCCTACGAGCAGTACTTC. Its protein product is CASSGSGVSSYEQYF.

The rearrangement uses TRBV6-1 and TRBJ2-3; 10 nucleotides agree with TRBD2. The CDR3 contains 15 residues. Trimming cost V 4 bases and J 6 bases; bases outside gene matches: 7. Germline V gene lookup returns CDR1 MNHNS and CDR2 SASEGT. The CDR3 spells CASSGVSGRMDTQYF. Written as DNA, the CDR3 is TGTGCCAGCAGTGGTGTTAGCGGGAGGATGGATACGCAGTATTTT.

The chain carries TRBV20-1 and TRBJ2-1; D is tentatively TRBD1 or TRBD2 (6 bases each). V shed 0 bases and J shed 4 bases, with 22 bases lying between them. Germline V gives CDR1 DFQATT, CDR2 SNEGSKA (reference sequence). The CDR3 extends over 18 amino acids. The CDR3 region is CSAREGGGNRLTYNEQFF. The CDR3 DNA sequence: TGCAGTGCTAGAGAAGGAGGGGGTAATCGCTTAACTTACAATGAGCAGTTCTTC.

The J gene is TRBJ2-3, the V gene TRBV2; 10 positions match TRBD1. After removal of 4 bases from V and 2 bases from J, the junction contained 3 bases not matched to a gene. CDR1 and CDR2 (germline): SNHLY, FYNNEI. The CDR3 is 15 amino acids. This CDR3 is CASSGTGGFTDTQYF. The CDR3, as DNA: TGTGCCAGCAGTGGGACAGGGGGATTCACAGATACGCAGTATTTT.

V is TRBV30 and J is TRBJ2-7; TRBD1 matches at 9 bases. This CDR3 is built from 14 residues. CDR1 and CDR2 (germline): GTSNPN, SVGIG (reference sequence). Trimming at V came to 0 bases and at J to 4 bases, leaving 4 bases not matched to a gene. The CDR3 is CAWSVGTGRYEQYF. As DNA, the CDR3 is TGTGCCTGGAGTGTTGGGACAGGGAGGTACGAGCAGTACTTC.

This chain links TRBV20-1 with TRBJ1-2; D is undetermined. Germline assignment: CDR1 DFQATT and CDR2 SNEGSKA (reference sequence). CDR3 size: 18 residues. Trimming took off 0 bases at V and 0 bases at J, with 20 bases between the two ends. DNA for the CDR3: TGCAGTGCTAGAGATGAAGGCAGGTGGGAATCAGCTAACTATGGCTACACCTTC. Protein sequence: CSARDEGRWESANYGYTF.

This rearrangement joins TRBV29-1 to TRBJ1-2; a weak D match, TRBD1 (5 bases). Germline values: CDR1 SQVTM, CDR2 ANQGSEA. V lost 3 bases and J 1 base, leaving 12 bases between the germline ends. This CDR3 has 14 amino acids. The CDR3 reads CSVERQPDNYGYTF. CDR3 sequence (DNA): TGCAGCGTTGAGAGACAGCCCGATAACTATGGCTACACCTTC.

The chain carries TRBV20-1 and TRBJ2-1; perhaps TRBD2 as D (6 bases). V was shortened by 0 bases and J by 3 bases, with 18 bases between the two germline ends. There are 17 residues in the CDR3. Germline V gene lookup returns CDR1 DFQATT and CDR2 SNEGSKA (reference sequence). The CDR3 loop reads CSAREGGPVVYYNEQFF. The DNA of the CDR3 is TGCAGTGCTAGAGAGGGGGGTCCAGTGGTCTACTACAATGAGCAGTTCTTC.